This TCR beta chain is from a study of blood T cell repertoires in COVID-19. Study summary: Sample material is recorded as cDNA or gDNA derived from T cells, B-cell-depleted T cells, or PBMCs.

The junction had 13 bases not matched to a gene; V was cut back by 4 bases and J by 7 bases. The germline V gene encodes CDR1 ENHRY and CDR2 SYGVKD. The CDR3 length is 15 residues. Here immunoSEQ multiplex PCR was the method, and the copy in TCRdb shows in-frame clones only, minus some. The sample has approximately 250,000 clones; about 89% are singletons. The source is a woman in her thirties who had recovered from COVID-19. Sequenced input: PBMCs or T cells enriched from blood (not recorded which). V is TRBV10-3 and J is TRBJ2-7; 7 nucleotides align to TRBD2. In DNA form, the CDR3 reads TGTGCCATCAGTGCAAATGGGGTCGCCGGGGGGGAGCAGTACTTC. It specifies CAISANGVAGGEQYF.